This T cell receptor beta chain was recorded in a study of blood T cell repertoires in COVID-19. Across the whole study: COVID-19 samples, acute and convalescent, were from the United States, Italy and Spain.

This table comes from immunoSEQ multiplex PCR, and its TCRdb copy is limited to in-frame clones, with some not included. The sample gives 140,000 to 150,000 clones, about 87% of which show up once; 44% is in the top ten. This CDR3 contains 16 residues. CDR1 SGHTA and CDR2 FQGNSA come from the germline V gene. V shed 0 bases and J shed 1 base, with 9 bases lying between them. Sequenced material: peripheral blood. The sequence was collected from a human donor in a cohort sampled during active COVID-19. The chain combines TRBV7-2 with TRBJ2-2; D possibly corresponds to TRBD2 (6 bases). The CDR3 protein is CASSLAAGGNTGELFF. The CDR3 bases are TGTGCCAGCAGCTTAGCAGCGGGCGGGAACACCGGGGAGCTGTTTTTT. The full variable domain, in which reference TRBV7-2 and TRBJ2-2 provide the parts outside the CDR3, is GAGVSQSPSNKVTEKGKDVELRCDPISGHTALYWYRQSLGQGLEFLIYFQGNSAPDKSGLPSDRFSAERTGGSVSTLTIQRTQQEDSAVYLCASSLAAGGNTGELFFGEGSRLTVL.